Included here is one T cell receptor beta chain sequence, with context. Its antigen is unidentified. The data stem from a study of cytomegalovirus exposure and HLA in healthy donors. Germline V gene sequence: CDR1 LNHDA, CDR2 SQIVND (reference sequence). The CDR3 sequence is 17 residues long. Deletions cut 3 bases from V and 4 bases from J, with 20 bases between. Study-level points and caveats: Exclusion as indistinguishable affected some V segments, including TRBV6-2 and TRBV6-3.

The study ran its PCR with 60 Vbeta and 13 Jbeta primers. The assay was immunoSEQ multiplex PCR, and TCRdb's table has in-frame clones only and misses some. The data contain around 110,000 clones, around 66% of them singletons. This TCR was recovered from a woman between 40 and 55 years old in good health and CMV-seropositive. Specimen: PBMCs. V is TRBV19 and J is TRBJ2-3, with a weak D call TRBD2 (5 bases). As DNA, the CDR3 is TGTGCCAGTAGTATTTGGGCAGTTACCCCCGGGGCAGATACGCAGTATTTT. Amino acid sequence: CASSIWAVTPGADTQYF. Full variable domain (remainder filled in from reference TRBV19 and TRBJ2-3): DGGITQSPKYLFRKEGQNVTLSCEQNLNHDAMYWYRQDPGQGLRLIYYSQIVNDFQKGDIAEGYSVSREKKESFPLTVTSAQKNPTAFYLCASSIWAVTPGADTQYFGPGTRLTVL.